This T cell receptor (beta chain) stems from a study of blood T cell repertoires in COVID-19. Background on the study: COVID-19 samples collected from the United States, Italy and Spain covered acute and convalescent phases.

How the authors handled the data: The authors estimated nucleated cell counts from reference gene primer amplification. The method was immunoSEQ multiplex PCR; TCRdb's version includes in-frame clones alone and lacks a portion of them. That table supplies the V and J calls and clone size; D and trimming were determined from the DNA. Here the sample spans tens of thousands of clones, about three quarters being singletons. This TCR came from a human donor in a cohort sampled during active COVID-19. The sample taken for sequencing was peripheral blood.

DNA of the CDR3: TGTGCCAGCAGCCTTGGGACAGGGGACGATACGCAGTATTTT. This translates into CASSLGTGDDTQYF. V is TRBV5-6 and J is TRBJ2-3, with 10 bases lining up with TRBD1. This CDR3 has 14 residues. Germline V gene data show CDR1 as SGHDT and CDR2 as YYEEEE. V shed 4 bases and J 6 bases; nucleotides not matched to a gene: 5.